This T cell receptor (beta chain) originates from a study of cytomegalovirus exposure and HLA in healthy donors. The length of the CDR3 is 13 residues. V was pared by 10 bases and J by 2 bases, with 13 bases between. Germline V gene data show CDR1 as WNHNN and CDR2 as SYGVQD (reference sequence). Of note for this clone: Antigen specificity is unknown.

Study conclusions and caveats: Within an earlier analysis, most TCR beta V segments proved productive either about 90% or about 30% of the time. It was reported that TCR beta sequences correctly inferred the HLA-A and HLA-B alleles for most subjects. In a later analysis, compared with equally common non-associated chains, HLA-associated beta chains were more expanded.

The PCR used 60 Vbeta and 13 Jbeta primers. Sequenced by immunoSEQ multiplex PCR; TCRdb stores in-frame clones only, minus some. The table shows about 160,000 clones, with 71% occurring only once. This receptor was identified in a woman in her 30s in good health and CMV-seronegative. The chain uses TRBV10-1 and TRBJ2-3; no firm D call. The sequencing input was PBMCs. For the CDR3, the DNA is TGCGCCACCAAAGAGAGCTCCACAGATACGCAGTATTTT. This gives the protein CATKESSTDTQYF.